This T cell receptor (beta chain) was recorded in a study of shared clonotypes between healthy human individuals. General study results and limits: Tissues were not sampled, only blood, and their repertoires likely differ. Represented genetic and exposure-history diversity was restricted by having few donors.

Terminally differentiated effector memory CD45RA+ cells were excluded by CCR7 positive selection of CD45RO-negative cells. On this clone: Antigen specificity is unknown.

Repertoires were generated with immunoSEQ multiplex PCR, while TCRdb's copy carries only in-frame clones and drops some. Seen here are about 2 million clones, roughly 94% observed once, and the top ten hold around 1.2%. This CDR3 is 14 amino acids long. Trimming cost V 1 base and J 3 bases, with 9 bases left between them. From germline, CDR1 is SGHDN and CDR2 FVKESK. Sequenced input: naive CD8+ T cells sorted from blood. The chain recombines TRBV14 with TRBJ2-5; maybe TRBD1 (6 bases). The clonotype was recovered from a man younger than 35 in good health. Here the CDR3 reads CASSQVNREETQYF. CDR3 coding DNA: TGTGCCAGCAGCCAAGTCAACAGGGAAGAGACCCAGTACTTC.